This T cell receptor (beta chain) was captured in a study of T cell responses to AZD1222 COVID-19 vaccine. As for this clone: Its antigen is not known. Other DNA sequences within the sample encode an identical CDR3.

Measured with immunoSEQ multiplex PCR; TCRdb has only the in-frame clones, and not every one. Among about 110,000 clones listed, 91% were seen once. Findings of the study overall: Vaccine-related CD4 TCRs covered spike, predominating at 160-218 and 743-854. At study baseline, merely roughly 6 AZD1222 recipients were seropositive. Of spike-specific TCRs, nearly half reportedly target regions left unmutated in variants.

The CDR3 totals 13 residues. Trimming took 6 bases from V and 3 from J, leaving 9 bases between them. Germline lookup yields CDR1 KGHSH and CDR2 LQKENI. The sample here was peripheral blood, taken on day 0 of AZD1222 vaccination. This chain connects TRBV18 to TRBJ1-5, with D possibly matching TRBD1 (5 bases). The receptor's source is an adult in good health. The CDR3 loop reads CASSPGSNQPQHF. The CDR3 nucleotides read TGTGCCAGCTCCCCAGGGTCCAATCAGCCCCAGCATTTT.